This T cell receptor (beta chain) was captured in a study of blood T cell repertoires in COVID-19. V lost 3 bases to trimming and J lost 3 bases; unmatched junction nucleotides: 23. The CDR3 sequence is 20 residues long. Germline-derived CDR1 and CDR2 are KGHSH and LQKENI. The authors' processing: Reference gene primer amplification gave nucleated cell count estimates. Profiling relied on immunoSEQ multiplex PCR, and the TCRdb table lists in-frame clones only, not all of them. V and J calls and clone size are those listed in that table; D and trimming were worked out from the DNA. The sample lists under 75,000 clones; around 86% were seen once.

The sequenced sample was peripheral blood. This clonotype was obtained from a woman aged 18-30 years with acute or convalescent COVID-19. The chain couples TRBV18 to TRBJ2-7; 7 nucleotides line up with TRBD1. The CDR3 protein is CASSPYQIMGPGQMFYEQYF. The CDR3, as DNA: TGTGCCAGCTCACCCTACCAGATTATGGGTCCGGGACAGATGTTCTACGAGCAGTACTTC.